This TCR beta chain was observed in a study of OX40 agonist ivuxolimab in advanced cancers. Study observations and caveats: Compared with CD4+, CD8+ T cells on average had more expanded clones. Low levels of normalized T-cell clonal expansion also appeared in some nonresponders.

Notes on this clone: Its antigen is not known.

The data were produced by immunoSEQ multiplex PCR, yet TCRdb's version contains in-frame clones alone and is incomplete. The sample lists about 52,000 clones, 88% occurring once. Per the germline V gene, CDR1 is MRHNA and CDR2 is SNTAGT. The CDR3 spans 13 residues. V lost 4 bases and J lost 1, with 6 bases in between. This TCR was recovered from an adult with an advanced solid tumor such as melanoma, head and neck, liver or kidney cancer. The input for sequencing was CD4+ or CD8+ T cells sorted from blood, taken in a trial of the OX40 agonist ivuxolimab. The chain carries TRBV6-4 and TRBJ2-3; maybe TRBD1 (6 bases). This CDR3 is CASSGQGTDTQYF. DNA of the CDR3: TGTGCCAGCAGTGGACAGGGCACAGATACGCAGTATTTT.